The T cell receptor (beta chain) described here comes from a study of blood T cell repertoires in COVID-19. Study-wide background: There were acute and convalescent COVID-19 samples, and they came from the United States, Italy and Spain.

Method: immunoSEQ multiplex PCR; TCRdb's copy keeps in-frame clones and lacks some. The repertoire holds over 350,000 clones, with 70% to 90% as singletons. The CDR3 runs to 15 residues. The germline gives CDR1 SGHAT, CDR2 FQNNGV. Trimming at V came to 3 bases and at J to 3 bases, leaving 6 bases not matched to a gene. The specimen sequenced was peripheral blood. The rearrangement links TRBV11-2 to TRBJ2-3, with 7 nucleotides matching TRBD1. The origin of this receptor is a woman aged 30 to 39 with active or convalescent COVID-19. CDR3 residues: CASSFGAGGTDTQYF. CDR3 bases: TGTGCCAGCAGCTTCGGGGCAGGGGGAACAGATACGCAGTATTTT.